This is a list of T cell receptor beta chains from one sample in a study of cytotoxic CD8 clonotypes in ibrutinib-treated CLL. Profiled with immunoSEQ multiplex PCR; TCRdb holds only in-frame clones, not every one. The sample contains more than 45,000 clones, roughly 85% of which appear only once. Sequenced here: PBMCs, sampled after 24 months of ibrutinib treatment. Receptor source: a human donor with chronic lymphocytic leukemia. Each CDR3 is given with its conserved first and last residue. A D gene is named only where the DNA matches it firmly. Not all rows give a size; the values are once, few, many and, for expanded clones, a class.

. TRBJ2-7 TRBV4-3 . TGCGCCAGCAGCCAAGATCGAAACCTCCCCGAGCAGTACTTC CASSQDRNLPEQYF
. TRBJ2-7 TRBV7-2 TRBD1 TGTGCCAGCAGCACCCTCGGACAGGCCTACGAGCAGTACTTC CASSTLGQAYEQYF
. TRBJ1-3 TRBV28 . TGTGCCAGCAGTTCCACGTACCGGACTTCGTTCTCTGGAAACACCATATATTTT CASSSTYRTSFSGNTIYF
. TRBJ2-2 TRBV19 TRBD1 TGTGCCAGTAGTTTCGGACAGGGTGTAGGTTACACCGGGGAGCTGTTTTTT CASSFGQGVGYTGELFF
once TRBJ1-2 TRBV7-9 . TGTGCCAGCAGCTTAGTTGAGACGTATGGCTACACCTTC CASSLVETYGYTF
. TRBJ2-5 TRBV28 . TGTGCCAGCGGGCGAGAGACCCAGTACTTC CASGRETQYF
. TRBJ1-1 TRBV30 . TGTGCCTCCCAGGGGTTCACTGAAGCTTTCTTT CASQGFTEAFF
. TRBJ2-5 TRBV9 . TGTGCCAGCAGCGTAGTCGGAAGGGGGATCGGACAAGAGACCCAGTACTTC CASSVVGRGIGQETQYF
. TRBJ2-5 TRBV5-6 . TGTGCCAGCAGCCCGGCCGGTGGCTGGGAGACCCAGTACTTC CASSPAGGWETQYF
. TRBJ2-7 TRBV16 . TGTGCCAGCAGCCAATCGAGAGGAATTTCCTACGAGCAGTACTTC CASSQSRGISYEQYF
. TRBJ1-4 TRBV20-1 . TGCAGTGCTAGAGTAAATGAAAAACTGTTTTTT CSARVNEKLFF